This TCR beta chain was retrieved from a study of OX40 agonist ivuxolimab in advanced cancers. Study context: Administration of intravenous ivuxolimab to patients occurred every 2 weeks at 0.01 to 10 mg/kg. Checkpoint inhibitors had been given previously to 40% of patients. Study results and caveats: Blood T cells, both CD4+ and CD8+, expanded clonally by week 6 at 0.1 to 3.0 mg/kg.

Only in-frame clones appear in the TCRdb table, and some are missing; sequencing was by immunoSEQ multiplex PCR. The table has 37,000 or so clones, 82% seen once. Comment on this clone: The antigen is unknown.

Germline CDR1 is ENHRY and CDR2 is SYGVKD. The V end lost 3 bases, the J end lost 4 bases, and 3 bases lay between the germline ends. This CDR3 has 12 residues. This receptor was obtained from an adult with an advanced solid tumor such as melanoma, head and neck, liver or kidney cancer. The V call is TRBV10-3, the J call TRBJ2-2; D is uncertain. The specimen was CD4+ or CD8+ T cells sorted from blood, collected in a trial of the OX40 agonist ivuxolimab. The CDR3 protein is CAISDVTGELFF. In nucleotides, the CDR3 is TGTGCCATCAGTGACGTCACCGGGGAGCTGTTTTTT.